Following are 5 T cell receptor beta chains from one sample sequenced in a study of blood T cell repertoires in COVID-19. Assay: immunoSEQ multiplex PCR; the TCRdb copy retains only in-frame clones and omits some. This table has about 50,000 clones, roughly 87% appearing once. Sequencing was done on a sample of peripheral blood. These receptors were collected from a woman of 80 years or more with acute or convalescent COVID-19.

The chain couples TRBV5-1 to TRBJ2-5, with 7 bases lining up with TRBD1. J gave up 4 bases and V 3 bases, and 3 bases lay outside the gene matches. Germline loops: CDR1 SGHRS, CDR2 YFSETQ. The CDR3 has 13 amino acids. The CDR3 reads CASSSHRGETQYF. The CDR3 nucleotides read TGCGCCAGCAGCTCTCACAGGGGAGAGACCCAGTACTTC.

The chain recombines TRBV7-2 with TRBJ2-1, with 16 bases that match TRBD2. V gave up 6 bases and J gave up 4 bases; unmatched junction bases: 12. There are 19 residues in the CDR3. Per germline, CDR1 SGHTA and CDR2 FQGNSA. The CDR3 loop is CASSLGTSGGARIYNEQFF. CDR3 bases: TGTGCCAGCAGTCTGGGGACTAGCGGGGGGGCCAGGATATACAATGAGCAGTTCTTC.

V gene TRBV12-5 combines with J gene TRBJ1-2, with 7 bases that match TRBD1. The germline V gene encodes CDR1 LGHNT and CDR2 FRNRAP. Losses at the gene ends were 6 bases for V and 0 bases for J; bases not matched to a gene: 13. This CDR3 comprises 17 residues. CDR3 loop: CASGNGNRGPPNYGYTF. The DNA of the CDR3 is TGTGCTAGTGGAAATGGGAACAGGGGCCCACCTAACTATGGCTACACCTTC. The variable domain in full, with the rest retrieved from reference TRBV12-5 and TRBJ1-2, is DARVTQTPRHKVTEMGQEVTMRCQPILGHNTVFWYRQTMMQGLELLAYFRNRAPLDDSGMPKDRFSAEMPDATLATLKIQPSEPRDSAVYFCASGNGNRGPPNYGYTFGSGTRLTVV.

The CDR3 spells CASSRRGLGPTEAFF. The CDR3 DNA is TGTGCCAGCAGCCGCAGAGGGTTAGGCCCCACTGAAGCTTTCTTT. This sequence joins TRBV3-1 (or the pseudogene TRBV3-2) and TRBJ1-1; D uncertain. The CDR3 has 15 residues. The V and J ends lost 4 bases and 4 bases respectively, with 16 bases between them. CDR1 LGHDT and CDR2 YNNKEL come from the germline V gene (reference sequence).

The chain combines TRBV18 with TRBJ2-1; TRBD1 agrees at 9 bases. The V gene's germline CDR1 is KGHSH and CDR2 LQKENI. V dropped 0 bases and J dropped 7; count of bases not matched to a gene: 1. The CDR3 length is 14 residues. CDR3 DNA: TGTGCCAGCTCACCACCGGACAGGGGAAATGAGCAGTTCTTC. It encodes CASSPPDRGNEQFF.